A selection of T cell receptor beta chains follows, all from one sample in a study of CD8+ T cells in alopecia areata. Some clones are missing from TCRdb's copy, which holds only in-frame ones; the method was immunoSEQ multiplex PCR. This table holds about 220,000 clones, about 50% found once. The sequences come from CD4+ T cells sorted from blood, collected at week 4, from a patient treated with tofacitinib. The origin of the receptors is a human donor with alopecia areata. Both conserved end residues are part of each CDR3. D genes are given only for firm matches. Size is omitted from some rows. Given values are once, few, many or a class for expanded clones.

cdr3_nt: TGTGCCAGCGCCACCAACTATGGCTACACCTTC
cdr3_aa: CASATNYGYTF
j_call: TRBJ1-2
d_call: NA
clone_size: NA
v_call: TRBV2

cdr3_nt: TGTGCCAGCAGCTTAGGCGACACGTCCCCCCACTTT
cdr3_aa: CASSLGDTSPHF
j_call: TRBJ1-6
d_call: NA
clone_size: few
v_call: TRBV7-2

cdr3_nt: TGTGCCAGCAGCGTCTCCGGGACTTATCAAGAGACCCAGTACTTC
cdr3_aa: CASSVSGTYQETQYF
j_call: TRBJ2-5
d_call: NA
clone_size: NA
v_call: TRBV9

cdr3_nt: TGTGCCAGCAGTCCATGGACAGATAATCAGCCCCAGCATTTT
cdr3_aa: CASSPWTDNQPQHF
j_call: TRBJ1-5
d_call: NA
clone_size: few
v_call: TRBV27

cdr3_nt: TGTGCCAGCAGTGAAGCCAGTGTCCTAGCGGCTAACACCGGGGAGCTGTTTTTT
cdr3_aa: CASSEASVLAANTGELFF
j_call: TRBJ2-2
d_call: TRBD2
clone_size: NA
v_call: TRBV6-1

cdr3_nt: TGCAGCGTTGATCTCGGGGGGACAGGGAATGGCTACACCTTC
cdr3_aa: CSVDLGGTGNGYTF
j_call: TRBJ1-2
d_call: TRBD1
clone_size: NA
v_call: TRBV29-1

cdr3_nt: TGTGCCAGCAGTTTATCCGGTAATTCACCCCTCCACTTT
cdr3_aa: CASSLSGNSPLHF
j_call: TRBJ1-6
d_call: NA
clone_size: NA
v_call: TRBV27

cdr3_nt: TGTGCCAGCCGGCGGGTCCTAACAGATACGCAGTATTTT
cdr3_aa: CASRRVLTDTQYF
j_call: TRBJ2-3
d_call: NA
clone_size: few
v_call: TRBV19

cdr3_nt: TGTGCCAGCAGCCTTGACAGGGAATCGTCCGGGGAGCTGTTTTTT
cdr3_aa: CASSLDRESSGELFF
j_call: TRBJ2-2
d_call: TRBD1
clone_size: NA
v_call: TRBV7-3

cdr3_nt: TGTGCCTGGGTATCGGACAGCATGAACACTGAAGCTTTCTTT
cdr3_aa: CAWVSDSMNTEAFF
j_call: TRBJ1-1
d_call: NA
clone_size: few
v_call: TRBV30

cdr3_nt: TGCAGCGTCAGACAGGACTCTGATGGCTACACCTTC
cdr3_aa: CSVRQDSDGYTF
j_call: TRBJ1-2
d_call: NA
clone_size: NA
v_call: TRBV29-1

cdr3_nt: TGTGCCAGCAGCTTAGCAGGGGGTATAGATACGCAGTATTTT
cdr3_aa: CASSLAGGIDTQYF
j_call: TRBJ2-3
d_call: NA
clone_size: NA
v_call: TRBV7-6

cdr3_nt: TGCGCCAGCAGCCAAGAAATAGTCCACTCTGGGGCCAACGTCCTGACTTTC
cdr3_aa: CASSQEIVHSGANVLTF
j_call: TRBJ2-6
d_call: NA
clone_size: NA
v_call: TRBV4-3

cdr3_nt: TGTGCCAGCAGCCCCAGGGGCCTCACCGGGGAGCTGTTTTTT
cdr3_aa: CASSPRGLTGELFF
j_call: TRBJ2-2
d_call: NA
clone_size: NA
v_call: TRBV9

cdr3_nt: TGTGCCAGCAGCGGGGAAATGAGGACTAGCTCCGGGAGTGGAGATACGCAGTATTTT
cdr3_aa: CASSGEMRTSSGSGDTQYF
j_call: TRBJ2-3
d_call: TRBD2
clone_size: few
v_call: TRBV4-2

cdr3_nt: TGTGCCTGGAGTGTAAGGGGAGCACGACAAGAGACCCAGTACTTC
cdr3_aa: CAWSVRGARQETQYF
j_call: TRBJ2-5
d_call: NA
clone_size: NA
v_call: TRBV30

cdr3_nt: TGCGCCAGCAGCTTGGGGCCGGGAAGCTCCTACGAGCAGTACTTC
cdr3_aa: CASSLGPGSSYEQYF
j_call: TRBJ2-7
d_call: NA
clone_size: NA
v_call: TRBV5-1